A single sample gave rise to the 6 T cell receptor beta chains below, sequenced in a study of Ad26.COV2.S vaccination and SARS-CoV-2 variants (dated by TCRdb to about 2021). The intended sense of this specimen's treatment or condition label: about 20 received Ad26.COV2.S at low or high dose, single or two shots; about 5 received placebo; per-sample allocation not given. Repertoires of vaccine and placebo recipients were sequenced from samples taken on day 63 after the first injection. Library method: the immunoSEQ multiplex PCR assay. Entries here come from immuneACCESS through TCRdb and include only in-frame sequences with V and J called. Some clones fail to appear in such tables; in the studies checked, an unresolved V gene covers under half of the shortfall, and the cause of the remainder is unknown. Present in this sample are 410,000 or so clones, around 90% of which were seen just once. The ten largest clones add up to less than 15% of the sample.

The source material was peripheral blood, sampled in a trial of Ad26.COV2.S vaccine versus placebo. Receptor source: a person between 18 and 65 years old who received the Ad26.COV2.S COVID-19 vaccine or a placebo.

CDR3 region: CASSLENRNTIYF. CDR3 sequence (DNA): TGTGCCAGCAGCTTAGAAAACAGAAACACCATATATTTT. This chain connects TRBV7-2 to TRBJ1-3; D unresolved. Germline V gene sequence: CDR1 SGHTA, CDR2 FQGNSA. V was clipped by 1 base and J by 5 bases, with 6 bases between them. There are 13 residues in the CDR3.

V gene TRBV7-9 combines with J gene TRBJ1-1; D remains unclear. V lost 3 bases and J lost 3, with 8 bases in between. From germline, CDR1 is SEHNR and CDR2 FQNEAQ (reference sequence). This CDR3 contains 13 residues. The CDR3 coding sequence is TGTGCCAGCAGCTTTAACGGGGACACTGAAGCTTTCTTT. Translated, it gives CASSFNGDTEAFF. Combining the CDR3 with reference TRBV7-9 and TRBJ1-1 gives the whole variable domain DTGVSQNPRHKITKRGQNVTFRCDPISEHNRLYWYRQTLGQGPEFLTYFQNEAQLEKSRLLSDRFSAERPKGSFSTLEIQRTEQGDSAMYLCASSFNGDTEAFFGQGTRLTVV.

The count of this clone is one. CDR3: CASRRSANEAFF. CDR3 sequence (DNA): TGTGCCAGCAGAAGGAGTGCAAATGAAGCTTTCTTT. The chain is built from TRBV6-5 and TRBJ1-1; D gene uncertain. V was trimmed by 6 bases and J by 7 bases, leaving 12 bases between them. The CDR3 spans 12 residues. The germline gives CDR1 MNHEY, CDR2 SVGAGI.

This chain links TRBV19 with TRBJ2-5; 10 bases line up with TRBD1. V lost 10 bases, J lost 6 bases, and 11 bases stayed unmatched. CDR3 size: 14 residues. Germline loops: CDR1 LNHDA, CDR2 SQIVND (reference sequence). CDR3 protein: CATGGQGPVQTQYF. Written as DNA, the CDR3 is TGTGCCACCGGGGGACAGGGGCCCGTCCAGACCCAGTACTTC.

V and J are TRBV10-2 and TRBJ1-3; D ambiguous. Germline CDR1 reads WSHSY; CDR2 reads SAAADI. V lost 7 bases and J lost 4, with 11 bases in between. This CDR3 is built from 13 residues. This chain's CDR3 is CASTTPGGNTIYF. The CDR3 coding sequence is TGCGCCAGCACGACGCCAGGCGGAAACACCATATATTTT.

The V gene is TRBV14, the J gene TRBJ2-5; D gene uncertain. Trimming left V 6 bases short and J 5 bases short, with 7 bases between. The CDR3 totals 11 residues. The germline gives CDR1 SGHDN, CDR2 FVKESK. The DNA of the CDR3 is TGTGCCAGCAGTCGTCGGGAGACCCAGTACTTC. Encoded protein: CASSRRETQYF. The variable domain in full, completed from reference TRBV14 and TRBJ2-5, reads EAGVTQFPSHSVIEKGQTVTLRCDPISGHDNLYWYRRVMGKEIKFLLHFVKESKQDESGMPNNRFLAERTGGTYSTLKVQPAELEDSGVYFCASSRRETQYFGPGTRLLVL.